This TCR beta chain was recorded in a study of shared clonotypes between healthy human individuals. Only CD45RO-negative cells positively selected for CCR7 counted as naive CD8 cells, so terminally differentiated effector memory CD45RA+ cells were excluded. The CDR3 loop spans 17 amino acids. CDR1 SGHVS and CDR2 FQNEAQ come from the germline V gene. Trimming stripped 2 bases from V and 6 bases from J, with 23 bases between. As to this clone: Its antigen is unknown.

Study-level points and caveats: Against clonotypes common to all four donors, non-shared ones had lower generation probabilities.

Measured with immunoSEQ multiplex PCR; TCRdb has only the in-frame clones, and not every one. The top ten clones hold about 1.7% of a sample with a few million clones, around 93% of them seen once. The specimen sequenced was naive CD8+ T cells from PBMCs. J is TRBJ2-7 and V is TRBV7-8; D perhaps matches TRBD2 (5 bases). The sequence was obtained from a man younger than 35 in good health. Some clones in this sample may be carry-over from other donors' samples. CDR3 amino acids: CASSLRSTGTRWPEQYF. The DNA of the CDR3 is TGTGCCAGCAGCTTAAGATCGACTGGAACTAGGTGGCCCGAGCAGTACTTC.